This TCR beta chain was identified in a study of T cell responses to AZD1222 COVID-19 vaccine. Study observations and caveats: Spike-specific TCR breadth and depth grew following two AZD1222 doses.

Timing groups of about 4 and about 12 weeks for second doses were pooled. The repertoire was sequenced with immunoSEQ multiplex PCR; TCRdb's copy has only in-frame clones and lacks some. The data show roughly 120,000 clones, with about 93% seen just once and around 5.1% held by the top ten. CDR1 MNHEY and CDR2 SVGAGI come from the germline V gene. The ends lost 6 bases at V and 5 bases at J; junction bases unmatched: 2. The CDR3 spans 12 residues. With respect to this clone: Its specificity is not known.

This TCR derives from an adult who received the AZD1222 COVID-19 vaccine. The rearrangement uses TRBV6-5 and TRBJ2-5; 8 nucleotides match TRBD2. The sequencing used peripheral blood, collected 28 days after the second AZD1222 dose. CDR3 protein: CASSRGGETQYF. CDR3 DNA sequence: TGTGCCAGCAGCCGGGGGGGGGAGACCCAGTACTTC.